Listed below are T cell receptor beta chains from one sample, sequenced in a study of T-cell reconstitution after alpha-beta-depleted transplantation in children. Using its own MiXCR run on the PCR reads, TCRdb lists one record per CDR3 protein. The sample carries a few hundred thousand distinct CDR3 sequences, approximately 13% recorded once. The sample in question was PBMCs, mostly from graft donor cells, obtained 360 days after TCRalphabeta/CD19-depleted stem cell transplant. The receptors stem from a male patient between 10 and 17 years old who had a stem cell transplant for acute myeloid leukemia, so the T cells may come from the graft donor. The CDR3 runs from the conserved cysteine through the conserved F or W. Each record gives: D gene, V gene, clone size, J gene, CDR3 protein, CDR3 DNA. D genes are given only for firm matches. Clone size is given for some rows only: seen once, a few or many times, or a class if the clone is expanded.

.	TRBV12-3/TRBV12-4	many	TRBJ2-3	CASSSSLLYTDTQYF	TGTGCCAGCAGTTCCAGCCTTCTCTACACAGATACGCAGTATTTT
.	TRBV7-2	few	TRBJ1-4	CASSFRRLTNEKLFF	TGTGCCAGCAGCTTCCGACGCCTAACTAATGAAAAACTGTTTTTT
.	TRBV30	.	TRBJ2-1	CAWSGRFRTGLHNEQFF	TGTGCCTGGAGTGGTCGGTTTCGAACAGGGCTCCACAATGAGCAGTTCTTC
.	TRBV4-3	few	TRBJ2-7	CASSQDLDSGTAYEQYF	TGCGCCAGCAGCCAAGACCTCGACAGTGGGACTGCCTACGAGCAGTACTTC
.	TRBV9	.	TRBJ1-5	CASSVGGKGQPQHF	TGTGCCAGCAGCGTAGGGGGGAAGGGGCAGCCCCAGCATTTT
TRBD2	TRBV28	many	TRBJ2-7	CASSRTSRRTYLHEQYF	TGTGCCAGCAGCCGGACTAGTAGACGGACTTACCTCCACGAGCAGTACTTC
TRBD2	TRBV12-3/TRBV12-4	.	TRBJ2-5	CASSLGLAGGRETQYF	TGTGCCAGCAGTTTAGGGCTAGCGGGAGGACGGGAGACCCAGTACTTC
.	TRBV29-1	many	TRBJ2-7	CSVGQKSEQYF	TGCAGCGTTGGACAGAAATCCGAGCAGTACTTC
.	TRBV12-3/TRBV12-4	many	TRBJ2-1	CASSFPTGEQFF	TGTGCCAGCAGTTTCCCAACAGGGGAGCAGTTCTTC
TRBD2	TRBV27	once	TRBJ2-1	CASSLRYRGLAGAPGNEQFF	TGTGCCAGCAGTTTAAGGTACAGGGGACTAGCGGGAGCCCCGGGGAATGAGCAGTTCTTC
TRBD2	TRBV9	.	TRBJ2-1	CASSVAWLAGVRGDNEQFF	TGTGCCAGCAGCGTAGCGTGGCTAGCGGGAGTAAGGGGGGACAATGAGCAGTTCTTC
TRBD1	TRBV28	many	TRBJ1-5	CASTYGTVSNQPQHF	TGTGCCAGCACCTATGGGACAGTTAGCAATCAGCCCCAGCATTTT
.	TRBV6-5	many	TRBJ2-1	CASSYSAYSYNEQFF	TGTGCCAGCAGTTACTCAGCCTACTCCTACAATGAGCAGTTCTTC
.	TRBV7-8	.	TRBJ2-5	CASSLSPRTVQVKTQYF	TGTGCCAGCAGCTTATCTCCGAGAACAGTCCAGGTCAAGACCCAGTACTTC
.	TRBV24-1	.	TRBJ2-7	CATSEGGPYEQYF	TGTGCCACCAGTGAAGGGGGACCCTACGAGCAGTACTTC
.	TRBV28	.	TRBJ1-5	CASSLGWGQPQHF	TGTGCCAGCAGTTTAGGATGGGGTCAGCCCCAGCATTTT
TRBD1	TRBV5-5	.	TRBJ1-6	CASTLQGARSPLHF	TGTGCCAGCACCCTACAGGGGGCGCGTTCACCCCTCCACTTT
TRBD1	TRBV7-9	.	TRBJ2-7	CASTLPGQGAYEQYF	TGTGCCAGCACCCTACCGGGACAGGGGGCCTACGAGCAGTACTTC
.	TRBV24-1	.	TRBJ2-2	CATSPGMAENTGELFF	TGTGCCACCAGTCCGGGTATGGCAGAGAACACCGGGGAGCTGTTTTTT
TRBD2	TRBV10-3	.	TRBJ2-3	CAINGGVGDTQYF	TGTGCCATCAACGGGGGGGTTGGAGATACGCAGTATTTT
TRBD1	TRBV20-1	few	TRBJ2-3	CSAEQGNTDTQYF	TGCAGTGCGGAACAGGGGAACACAGATACGCAGTATTTT
TRBD1	TRBV12-3/TRBV12-4	.	TRBJ2-5	CASSLWDRAGETQYF	TGTGCCAGCAGCTTATGGGACAGGGCGGGAGAGACCCAGTACTTC
TRBD2	TRBV5-1	.	TRBJ2-3	CASSLPSGSGTQYF	TGCGCCAGCAGCTTGCCTAGCGGGAGTGGTACGCAGTATTTT
.	TRBV7-3	few	TRBJ2-3	CASSLSPPGGGTQYF	TGTGCCAGCAGCTTAAGTCCCCCAGGGGGAGGTACGCAGTATTTT
.	TRBV28	.	TRBJ2-7	CASSLASPSYEQYF	TGTGCCAGCAGTTTAGCGTCCCCCTCCTACGAGCAGTACTTC
.	TRBV20-1	few	TRBJ2-3	CSARGPQGYVYYF	TGCAGTGCTAGAGGTCCCCAGGGCTACGTCTACTATTTT
.	TRBV28	many	TRBJ2-1	CASSFLLGGRNEQFF	TGTGCCAGCAGTTTTCTCCTAGGGGGAAGAAATGAGCAGTTCTTC
TRBD2	TRBV12-3/TRBV12-4	many	TRBJ2-2	CASSLGLAGNTGELFF	TGTGCCAGCAGTTTAGGACTAGCGGGAAACACCGGGGAGCTGTTTTTT
.	TRBV21-1	.	TRBJ2-5	CASSIQGTGYQETQYF	TGTGCCAGCAGCATCCAGGGAACGGGGTACCAAGAGACCCAGTACTTC
.	TRBV28	.	TRBJ2-7	CASSLSRGALPYEQYF	TGTGCCAGCAGTTTGTCCCGAGGGGCTCTTCCCTACGAGCAGTACTTC
TRBD1	TRBV28	few	TRBJ2-6	CASRSDRAGANVLTF	TGTGCCAGCAGGTCGGACAGGGCTGGGGCCAACGTCCTGACTTTC
.	TRBV7-3	few	TRBJ2-1	CASSFANSYNEQFF	TGTGCCAGCAGCTTCGCCAATTCCTACAATGAGCAGTTCTTC
TRBD2	TRBV24-1	few	TRBJ2-2	CATGLAGDTGELFF	TGTGCCACCGGCCTGGCGGGAGACACCGGGGAGCTGTTTTTT
TRBD2	TRBV7-2	few	TRBJ2-7	CASSLTGLAGSEQYF	TGTGCCAGCAGCTTGACGGGACTAGCGGGAAGTGAGCAGTACTTC
.	TRBV27	few	TRBJ1-2	CASSPVTGPIYGYTF	TGTGCCAGCAGTCCCGTCACGGGGCCGATATATGGCTACACCTTC
TRBD1	TRBV12-3/TRBV12-4	.	TRBJ1-1	CASSPQGALNTEAFF	TGTGCCAGCAGTCCGCAGGGGGCTCTGAACACTGAAGCTTTCTTT
.	TRBV20-1	few	TRBJ2-1	CSAPPGAYNEQFF	TGCAGTGCTCCCCCCGGGGCCTACAATGAGCAGTTCTTC
.	TRBV15	many	TRBJ2-5	CATSRGRMGKAETQYF	TGTGCCACCAGCAGAGGTAGAATGGGGAAGGCGGAGACCCAGTACTTC
.	TRBV27	.	TRBJ2-7	CASSSHPGLGAPEQYF	TGTGCCAGCAGTTCGCATCCGGGGCTAGGGGCCCCCGAGCAGTACTTC
.	TRBV7-8	.	TRBJ2-3	CASSLVGSGTDTQYF	TGTGCCAGCAGCTTAGTGGGTAGCGGCACAGATACGCAGTATTTT
TRBD2	TRBV6-2/TRBV6-3	.	TRBJ2-5	CATKGGRVLAGGHYQETQYF	TGTGCCACGAAGGGAGGAAGGGTCCTAGCGGGAGGCCATTACCAAGAGACCCAGTACTTC
.	TRBV7-6	.	TRBJ2-5	CASSQPAETQYF	TGTGCCAGCAGCCAACCGGCGGAGACCCAGTACTTC
TRBD2	TRBV27	.	TRBJ2-5	CASSHEAGWGQETQYF	TGTGCCAGCAGTCACGAAGCGGGATGGGGACAAGAGACCCAGTACTTC
TRBD2	TRBV29-1	many	TRBJ2-7	CSVEGGEGGFYEQYF	TGCAGCGTTGAGGGTGGGGAGGGAGGCTTCTACGAGCAGTACTTC
.	TRBV12-3/TRBV12-4	.	TRBJ1-5	CASSLPKNGPLPQPQHF	TGTGCCAGCAGTTTACCGAAGAATGGCCCACTACCGCAGCCCCAGCATTTT
TRBD1	TRBV7-9	few	TRBJ2-5	CASSLVVSDRSQETQYF	TGTGCCAGCAGCTTAGTTGTATCGGACAGGAGTCAAGAGACCCAGTACTTC
.	TRBV3-1	many	TRBJ2-7	CASRTTGEQYF	TGTGCCAGCAGGACGACAGGTGAGCAGTACTTC
.	TRBV28	.	TRBJ2-1	CASSLVRRSYNEQFF	TGTGCCAGCAGTTTAGTGAGGCGCTCCTACAATGAGCAGTTCTTC
.	TRBV7-3	.	TRBJ2-3	CASSLVRIADYTDTQYF	TGTGCCAGCAGCTTAGTCCGGATAGCGGACTACACAGATACGCAGTATTTT
TRBD1	TRBV7-2	many	TRBJ1-1	CASSFRTGGTEAFF	TGTGCCAGCAGCTTCCGAACAGGGGGCACTGAAGCTTTCTTT
TRBD2	TRBV13	many	TRBJ2-7	CASSWLAGVSYEQYF	TGTGCCAGCAGCTGGCTAGCGGGAGTATCCTACGAGCAGTACTTC